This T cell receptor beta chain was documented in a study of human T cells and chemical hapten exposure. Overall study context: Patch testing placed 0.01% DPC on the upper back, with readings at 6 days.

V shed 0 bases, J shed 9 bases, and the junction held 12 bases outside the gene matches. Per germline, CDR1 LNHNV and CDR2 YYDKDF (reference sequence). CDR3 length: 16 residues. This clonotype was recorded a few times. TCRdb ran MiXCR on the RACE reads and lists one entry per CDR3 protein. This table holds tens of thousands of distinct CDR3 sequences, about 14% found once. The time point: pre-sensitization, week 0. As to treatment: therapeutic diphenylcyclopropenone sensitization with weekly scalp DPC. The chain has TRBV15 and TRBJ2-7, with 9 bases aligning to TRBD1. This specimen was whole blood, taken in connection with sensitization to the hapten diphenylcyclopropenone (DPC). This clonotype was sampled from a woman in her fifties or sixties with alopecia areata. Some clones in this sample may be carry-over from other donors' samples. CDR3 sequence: CATSRERAPTGGGQYF. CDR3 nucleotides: TGTGCCACCAGCAGAGAGAGAGCCCCGACAGGGGGAGGGCAGTACTTC. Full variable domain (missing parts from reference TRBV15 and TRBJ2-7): DAMVIQNPRYQVTQFGKPVTLSCSQTLNHNVMYWYQQKSSQAPKLLFHYYDKDFNNEADTPDNFQSRRPNTSFCFLDIRSPGLGDTAMYLCATSRERAPTGGGQYFGPGTRLTVT.